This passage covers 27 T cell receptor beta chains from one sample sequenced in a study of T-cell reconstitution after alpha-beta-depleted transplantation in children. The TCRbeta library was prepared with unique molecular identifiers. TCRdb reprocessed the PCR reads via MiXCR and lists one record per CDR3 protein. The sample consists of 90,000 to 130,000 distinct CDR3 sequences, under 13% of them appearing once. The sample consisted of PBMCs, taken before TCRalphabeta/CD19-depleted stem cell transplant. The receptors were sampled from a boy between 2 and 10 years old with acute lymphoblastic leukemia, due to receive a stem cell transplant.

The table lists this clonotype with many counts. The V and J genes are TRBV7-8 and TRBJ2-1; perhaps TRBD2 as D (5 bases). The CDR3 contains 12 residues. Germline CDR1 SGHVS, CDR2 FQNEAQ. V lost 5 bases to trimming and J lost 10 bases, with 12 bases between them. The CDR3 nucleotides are TGTGCCAGCAGCCCAGACTACTTCGAGCAGTTCTTC. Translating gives CASSPDYFEQFF.

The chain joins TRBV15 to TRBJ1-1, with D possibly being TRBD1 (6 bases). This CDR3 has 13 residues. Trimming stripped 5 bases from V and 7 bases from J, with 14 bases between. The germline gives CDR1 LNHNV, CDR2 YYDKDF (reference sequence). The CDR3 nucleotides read TGTGCCACCAGCGAAGCACAGGGCTATGAAGCTTTCTTT. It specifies CATSEAQGYEAFF.

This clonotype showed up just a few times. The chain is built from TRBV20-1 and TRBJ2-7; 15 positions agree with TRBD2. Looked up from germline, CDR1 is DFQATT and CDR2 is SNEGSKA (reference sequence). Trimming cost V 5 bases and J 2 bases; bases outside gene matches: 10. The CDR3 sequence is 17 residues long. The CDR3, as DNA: TGCAGTGCTCTCACCGGGACTAGCGGGAGGATGGCCTACGAGCAGTACTTC. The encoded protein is CSALTGTSGRMAYEQYF.

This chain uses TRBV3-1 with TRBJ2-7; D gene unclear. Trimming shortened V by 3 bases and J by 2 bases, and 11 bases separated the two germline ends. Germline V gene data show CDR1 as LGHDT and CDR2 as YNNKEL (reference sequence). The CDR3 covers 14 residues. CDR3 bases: TGTGCCAGCAGCCAGGACCCCTTTACCTACGAGCAGTACTTC. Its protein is CASSQDPFTYEQYF.

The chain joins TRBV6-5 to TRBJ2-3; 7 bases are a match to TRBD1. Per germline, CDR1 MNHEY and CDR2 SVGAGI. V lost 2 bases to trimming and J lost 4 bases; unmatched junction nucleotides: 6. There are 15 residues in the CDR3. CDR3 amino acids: CASSYAQGLADTQYF. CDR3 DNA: TGTGCCAGCAGTTACGCACAGGGGTTGGCAGATACGCAGTATTTT.

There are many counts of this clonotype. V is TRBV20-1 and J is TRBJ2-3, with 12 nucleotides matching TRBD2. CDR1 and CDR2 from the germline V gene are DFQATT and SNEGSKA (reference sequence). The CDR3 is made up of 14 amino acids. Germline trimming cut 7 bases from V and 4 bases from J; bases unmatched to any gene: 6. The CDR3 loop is CSVPTSGRPDTQYF. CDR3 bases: TGCAGTGTACCGACTAGCGGGAGACCAGATACGCAGTATTTT.

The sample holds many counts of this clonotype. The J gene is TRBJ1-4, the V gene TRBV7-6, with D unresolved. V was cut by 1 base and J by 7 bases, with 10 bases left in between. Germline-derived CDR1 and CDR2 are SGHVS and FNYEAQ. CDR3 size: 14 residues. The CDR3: CASSLGNNGEKLFF. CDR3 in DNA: TGTGCCAGCAGCTTAGGGAACAATGGTGAAAAACTGTTTTTT.

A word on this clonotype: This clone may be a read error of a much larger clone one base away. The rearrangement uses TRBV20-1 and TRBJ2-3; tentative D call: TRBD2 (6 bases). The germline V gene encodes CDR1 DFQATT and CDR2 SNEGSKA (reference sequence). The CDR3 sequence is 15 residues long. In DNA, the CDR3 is TGCTGTGCTAGAGCCATCGGGGGTAGCACAGATACGCAGTATTTT. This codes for CCARAIGGSTDTQYF.

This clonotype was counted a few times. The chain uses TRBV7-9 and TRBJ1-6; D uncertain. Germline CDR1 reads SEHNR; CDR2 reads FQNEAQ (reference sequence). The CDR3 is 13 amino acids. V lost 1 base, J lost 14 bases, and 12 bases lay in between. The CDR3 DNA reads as TGTGCCAGCAGCTTAGGGACCCTCGGGGCCCTCCACTTT. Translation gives CASSLGTLGALHF. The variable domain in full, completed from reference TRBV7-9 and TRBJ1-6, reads DTGVSQNPRHKITKRGQNVTFRCDPISEHNRLYWYRQTLGQGPEFLTYFQNEAQLEKSRLLSDRFSAERPKGSFSTLEIQRTEQGDSAMYLCASSLGTLGALHFGNGTRLTVT.

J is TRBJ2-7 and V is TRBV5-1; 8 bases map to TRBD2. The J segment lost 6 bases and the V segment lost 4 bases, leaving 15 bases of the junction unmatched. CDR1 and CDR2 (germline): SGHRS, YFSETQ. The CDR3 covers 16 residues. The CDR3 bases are TGCGCCAGCAGCCCTCTGGGGGGACTAGGGTCGGGCGAGCAGTACTTC. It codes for CASSPLGGLGSGEQYF. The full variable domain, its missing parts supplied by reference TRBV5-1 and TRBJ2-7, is KAGVTQTPRYLIKTRGQQVTLSCSPISGHRSVSWYQQTPGQGLQFLFEYFSETQRNKGNFPGRFSGRQFSNSRSEMNVSTLELGDSALYLCASSPLGGLGSGEQYFGPGTRLTVT.

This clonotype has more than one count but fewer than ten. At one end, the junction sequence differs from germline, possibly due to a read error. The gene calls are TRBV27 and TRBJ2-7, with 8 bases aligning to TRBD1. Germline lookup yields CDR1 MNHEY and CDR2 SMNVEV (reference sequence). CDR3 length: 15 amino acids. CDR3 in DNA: TGTGCCAGCAGTGCGTCCGGGACAGGCTCCAACGAGCAGTACTTC. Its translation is CASSASGTGSNEQYF.

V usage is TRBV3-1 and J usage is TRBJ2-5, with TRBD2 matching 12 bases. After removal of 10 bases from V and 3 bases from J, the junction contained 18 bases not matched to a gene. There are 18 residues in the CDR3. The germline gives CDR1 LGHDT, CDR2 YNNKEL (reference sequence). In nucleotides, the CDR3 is TGTGCCACCTGCCAGGAGACAAGACTAGCGGGGGCCAAAGAGACCCAGTACTTC. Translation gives CATCQETRLAGAKETQYF.

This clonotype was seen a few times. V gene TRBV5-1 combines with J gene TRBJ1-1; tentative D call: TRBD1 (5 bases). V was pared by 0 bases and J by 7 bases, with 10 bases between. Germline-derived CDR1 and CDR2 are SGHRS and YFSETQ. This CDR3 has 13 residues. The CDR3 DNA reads TGCGCCAGCAGCTTGGGCGGGGCGGGTGAAGCTTTCTTT. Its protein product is CASSLGGAGEAFF.

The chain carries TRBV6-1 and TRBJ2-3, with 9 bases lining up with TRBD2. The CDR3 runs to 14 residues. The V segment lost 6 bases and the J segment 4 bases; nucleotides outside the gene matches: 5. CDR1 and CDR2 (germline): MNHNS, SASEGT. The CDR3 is CASRNSGSSDTQYF. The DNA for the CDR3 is TGTGCCAGCAGGAATAGCGGGAGTTCAGATACGCAGTATTTT.

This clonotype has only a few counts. The chain's CDR3 is CAISDLVSQPQHF. The CDR3 nucleotides are TGTGCCATCAGTGACCTCGTTAGTCAGCCCCAGCATTTT. The J gene is TRBJ1-5, the V gene TRBV10-3; no firm D call. The CDR3 extends over 13 amino acids. The germline V gene encodes CDR1 ENHRY and CDR2 SYGVKD. V dropped 3 bases and J dropped 6 bases, with 9 bases sitting between them.

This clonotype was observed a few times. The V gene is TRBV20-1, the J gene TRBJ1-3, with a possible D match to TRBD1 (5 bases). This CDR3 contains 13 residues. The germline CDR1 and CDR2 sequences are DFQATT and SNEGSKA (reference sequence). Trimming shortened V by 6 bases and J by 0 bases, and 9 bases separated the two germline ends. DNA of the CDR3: TGCAGTGCCGAGGGGACCTCTGGAAACACCATATATTTT. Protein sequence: CSAEGTSGNTIYF.

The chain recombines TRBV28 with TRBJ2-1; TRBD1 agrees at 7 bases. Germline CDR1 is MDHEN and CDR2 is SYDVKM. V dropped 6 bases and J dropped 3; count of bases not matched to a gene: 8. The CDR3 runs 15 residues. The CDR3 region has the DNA TGTGCCAGCAGAGCATCCGGGACAGTCTACAATGAGCAGTTCTTC. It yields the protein CASRASGTVYNEQFF.

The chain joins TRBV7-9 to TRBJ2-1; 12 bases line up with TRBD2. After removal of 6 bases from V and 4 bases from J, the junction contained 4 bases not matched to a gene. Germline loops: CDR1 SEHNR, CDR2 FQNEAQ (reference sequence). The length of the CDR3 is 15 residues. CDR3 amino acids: CASRLAGGPYNEQFF. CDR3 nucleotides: TGTGCCAGCAGACTAGCGGGAGGACCATACAATGAGCAGTTCTTC.

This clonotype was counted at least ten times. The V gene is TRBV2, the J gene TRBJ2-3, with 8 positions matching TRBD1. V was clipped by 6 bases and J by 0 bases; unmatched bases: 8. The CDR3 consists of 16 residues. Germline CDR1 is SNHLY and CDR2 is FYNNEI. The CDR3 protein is CASRGLRTGSTDTQYF. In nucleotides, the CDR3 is TGTGCCAGCAGGGGCCTTCGGACAGGGAGCACAGATACGCAGTATTTT.

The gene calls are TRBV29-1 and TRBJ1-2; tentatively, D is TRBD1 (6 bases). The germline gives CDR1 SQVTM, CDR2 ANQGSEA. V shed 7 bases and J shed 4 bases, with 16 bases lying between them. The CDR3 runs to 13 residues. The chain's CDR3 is CSAIRQDRYGYTF. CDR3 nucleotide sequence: TGCAGCGCCATAAGACAGGACCGCTATGGCTACACCTTC.

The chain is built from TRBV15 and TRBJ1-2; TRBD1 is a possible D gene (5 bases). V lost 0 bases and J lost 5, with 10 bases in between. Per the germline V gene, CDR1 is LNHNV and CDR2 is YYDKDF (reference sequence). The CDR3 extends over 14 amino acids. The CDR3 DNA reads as TGTGCCACCAGCAGAGAGGGGACGGGGTATGGCTACACCTTC. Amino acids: CATSREGTGYGYTF.

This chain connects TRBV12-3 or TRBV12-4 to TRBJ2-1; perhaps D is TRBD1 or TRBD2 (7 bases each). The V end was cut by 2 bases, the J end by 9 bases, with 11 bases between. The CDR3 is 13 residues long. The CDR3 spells CASSLKRDSEQFF. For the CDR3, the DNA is TGTGCCAGCAGTTTAAAGCGGGACAGTGAGCAGTTCTTC.

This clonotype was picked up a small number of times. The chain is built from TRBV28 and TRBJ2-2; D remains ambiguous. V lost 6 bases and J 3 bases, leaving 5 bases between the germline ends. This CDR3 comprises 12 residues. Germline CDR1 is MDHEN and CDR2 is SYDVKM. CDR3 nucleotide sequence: TGTGCCAGCAGCATATACACCGGGGAGCTGTTTTTT. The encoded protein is CASSIYTGELFF.

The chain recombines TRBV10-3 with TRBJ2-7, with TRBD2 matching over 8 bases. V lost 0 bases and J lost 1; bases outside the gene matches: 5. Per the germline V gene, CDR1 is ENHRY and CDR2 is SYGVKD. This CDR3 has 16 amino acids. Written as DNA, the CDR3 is TGTGCCATCAGTGAGTCTCTCGGGGGGGTTTCCTACGAGCAGTACTTC. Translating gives CAISESLGGVSYEQYF.

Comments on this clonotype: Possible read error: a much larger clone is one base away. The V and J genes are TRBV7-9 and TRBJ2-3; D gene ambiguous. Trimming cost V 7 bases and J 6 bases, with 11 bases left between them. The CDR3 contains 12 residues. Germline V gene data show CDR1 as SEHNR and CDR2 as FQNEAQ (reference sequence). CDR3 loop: CASIQRPDTQYF. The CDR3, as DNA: TGTGCCAGCATCCAAAGACCGGATACGCAGTATTTT.

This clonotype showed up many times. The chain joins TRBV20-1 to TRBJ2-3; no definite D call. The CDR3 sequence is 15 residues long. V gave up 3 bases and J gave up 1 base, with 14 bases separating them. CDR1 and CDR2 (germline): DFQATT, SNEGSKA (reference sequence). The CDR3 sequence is CSASKAETGTDTQYF. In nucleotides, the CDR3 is TGCAGTGCTAGCAAGGCTGAGACTGGCACAGATACGCAGTATTTT.

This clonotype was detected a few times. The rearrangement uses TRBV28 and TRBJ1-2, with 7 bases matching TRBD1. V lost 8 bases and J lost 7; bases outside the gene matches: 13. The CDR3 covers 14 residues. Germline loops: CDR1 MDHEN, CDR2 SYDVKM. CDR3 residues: CASRDRDLPGGYTF. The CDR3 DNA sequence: TGTGCCAGCCGAGACAGGGATTTGCCGGGTGGCTACACCTTC.